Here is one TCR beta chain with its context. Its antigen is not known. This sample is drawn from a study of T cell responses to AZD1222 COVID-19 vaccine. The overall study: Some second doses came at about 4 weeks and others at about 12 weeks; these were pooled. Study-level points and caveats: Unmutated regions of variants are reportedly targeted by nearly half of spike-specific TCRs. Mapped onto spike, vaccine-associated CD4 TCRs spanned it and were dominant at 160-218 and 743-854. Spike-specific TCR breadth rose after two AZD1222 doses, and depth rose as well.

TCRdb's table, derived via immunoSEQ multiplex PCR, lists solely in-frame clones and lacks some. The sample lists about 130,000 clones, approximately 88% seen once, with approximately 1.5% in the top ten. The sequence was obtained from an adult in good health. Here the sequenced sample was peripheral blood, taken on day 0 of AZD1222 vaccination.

The CDR3 protein is CASSWGLMNTEAFF. CDR3 coding DNA: TGTGCCAGCAGCTGGGGGTTGATGAACACTGAAGCTTTCTTT. V and J are TRBV5-4 and TRBJ1-1; D might be TRBD1 (5 bases). The CDR3 is made up of 14 amino acids. Germline lookup yields CDR1 SGHNT and CDR2 YYREEE (reference sequence). V was clipped by 3 bases and J by 0 bases, with 9 bases between them.